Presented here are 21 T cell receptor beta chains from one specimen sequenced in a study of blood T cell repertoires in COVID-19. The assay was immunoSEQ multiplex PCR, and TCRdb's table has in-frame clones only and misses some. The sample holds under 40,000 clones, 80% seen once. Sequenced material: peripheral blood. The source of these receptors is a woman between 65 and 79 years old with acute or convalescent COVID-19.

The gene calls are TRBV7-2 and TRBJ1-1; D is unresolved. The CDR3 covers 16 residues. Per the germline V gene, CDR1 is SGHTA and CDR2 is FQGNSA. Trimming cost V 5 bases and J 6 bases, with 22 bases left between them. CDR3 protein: CASSPSPNQFGPEAFF. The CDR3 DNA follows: TGTGCCAGCAGCCCTAGCCCTAACCAGTTCGGGCCTGAAGCTTTCTTT. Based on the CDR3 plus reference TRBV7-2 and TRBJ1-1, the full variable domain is GAGVSQSPSNKVTEKGKDVELRCDPISGHTALYWYRQSLGQGLEFLIYFQGNSAPDKSGLPSDRFSAERTGGSVSTLTIQRTQQEDSAVYLCASSPSPNQFGPEAFFGQGTRLTVV.

As DNA, the CDR3 is TGTGCCAGCAGTTCCCAGGGATTAGGCTACACCTTC. Amino acids: CASSSQGLGYTF. The rearrangement uses TRBV6-6 and TRBJ1-2; D perhaps matches TRBD1 (5 bases). This CDR3 comprises 12 residues. Trimming left V 4 bases short and J 8 bases short, with 11 bases between. Germline loops: CDR1 MNHNY, CDR2 SVGAGI (reference sequence).

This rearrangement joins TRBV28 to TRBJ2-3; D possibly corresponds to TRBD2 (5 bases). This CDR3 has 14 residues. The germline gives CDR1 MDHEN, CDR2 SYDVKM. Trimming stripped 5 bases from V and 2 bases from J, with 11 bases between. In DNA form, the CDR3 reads TGTGCCAGCAGTCCACCTGGACTCACAGATACGCAGTATTTT. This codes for CASSPPGLTDTQYF.

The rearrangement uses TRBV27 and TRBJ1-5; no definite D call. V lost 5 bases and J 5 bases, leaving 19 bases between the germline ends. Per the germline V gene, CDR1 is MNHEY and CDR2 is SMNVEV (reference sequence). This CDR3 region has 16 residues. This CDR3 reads CASSPWVGLRDQPQHF. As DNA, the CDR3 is TGTGCCAGCAGTCCCTGGGTGGGCCTGAGGGATCAGCCCCAGCATTTT.

In DNA form, the CDR3 reads TGTGCCAGCAGTGGTACGGGGGATACGCAGTATTTT. Protein sequence: CASSGTGDTQYF. The chain uses TRBV6-4 and TRBJ2-3; D is possibly TRBD2 (5 bases). The V gene's germline CDR1 is MRHNA and CDR2 SNTAGT. The CDR3 totals 12 residues. The ends were cut back, 4 bases at V and 6 bases at J, with 8 bases in the middle.

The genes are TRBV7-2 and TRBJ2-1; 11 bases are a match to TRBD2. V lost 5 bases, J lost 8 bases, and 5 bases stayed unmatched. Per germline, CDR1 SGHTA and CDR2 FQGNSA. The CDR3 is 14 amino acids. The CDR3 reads CASSPSGGIDEQFF. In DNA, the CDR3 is TGTGCCAGCAGCCCTAGCGGGGGGATCGATGAGCAGTTCTTC.

CDR3 nucleotide sequence: TGTGCCAGCAGCCCCACTAGGGAGGTAGAGACCCAGTACTTC. Protein product: CASSPTREVETQYF. The rearrangement uses TRBV11-1 and TRBJ2-5; the D gene is possibly TRBD2 (6 bases). Germline V gene data show CDR1 as SGHAT and CDR2 as FQDESV (reference sequence). Deletions cut 5 bases from V and 4 bases from J, with 14 bases between. The CDR3 contains 14 residues.

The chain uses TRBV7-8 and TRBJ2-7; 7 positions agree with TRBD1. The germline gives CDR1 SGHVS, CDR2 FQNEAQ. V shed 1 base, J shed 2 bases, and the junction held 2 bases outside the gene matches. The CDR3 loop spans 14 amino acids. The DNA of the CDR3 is TGTGCCAGCAGCTTAGGGACAGGTCCCTACGAGCAGTACTTC. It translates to CASSLGTGPYEQYF.

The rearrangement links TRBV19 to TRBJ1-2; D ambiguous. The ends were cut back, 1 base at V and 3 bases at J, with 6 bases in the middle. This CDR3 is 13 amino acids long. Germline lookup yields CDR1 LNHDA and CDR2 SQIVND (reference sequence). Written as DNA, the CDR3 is TGTGCCAGTAGTATAGCTCGGGACTATGGCTACACCTTC. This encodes CASSIARDYGYTF.

The CDR3 nucleotides read TGCGCCAGCAGCCTGTTTAGCGGGAGGGTATCTGGGGCCAACGTCCTGACTTTC. It yields the protein CASSLFSGRVSGANVLTF. The chain carries TRBV4-1 and TRBJ2-6; 11 bases align to TRBD2. CDR1 is MGHRA, CDR2 YSYEKL, per germline. With 4 bases clipped from V and 1 base from J, the junction kept 6 bases outside the gene matches. The CDR3 sequence is 18 residues long.

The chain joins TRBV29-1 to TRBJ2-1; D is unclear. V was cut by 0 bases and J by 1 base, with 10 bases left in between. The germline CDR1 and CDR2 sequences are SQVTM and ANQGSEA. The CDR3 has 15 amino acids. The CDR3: CSVEDATRSYNEQFF. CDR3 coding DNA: TGCAGCGTTGAAGATGCGACACGGTCCTACAATGAGCAGTTCTTC.

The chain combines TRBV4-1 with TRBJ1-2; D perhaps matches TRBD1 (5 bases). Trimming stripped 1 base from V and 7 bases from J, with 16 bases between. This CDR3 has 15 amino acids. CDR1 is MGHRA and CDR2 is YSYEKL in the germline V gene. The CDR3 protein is CASSQVGQGGVGYTF. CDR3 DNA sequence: TGCGCCAGCAGCCAAGTGGGTCAGGGAGGGGTTGGCTACACCTTC.

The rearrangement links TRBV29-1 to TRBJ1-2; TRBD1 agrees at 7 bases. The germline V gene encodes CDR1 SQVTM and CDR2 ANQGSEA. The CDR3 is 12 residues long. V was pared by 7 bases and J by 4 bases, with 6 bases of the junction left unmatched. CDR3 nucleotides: TGCAGCGGAGGGGACAGTGGCTATGGCTACACCTTC. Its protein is CSGGDSGYGYTF. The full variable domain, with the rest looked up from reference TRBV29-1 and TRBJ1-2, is SAVISQKPSRDICQRGTSLTIQCQVDSQVTMMFWYRQQPGQSLTLIATANQGSEATYESGFVIDKFPISRPNLTFSTLTVSNMSPEDSSIYLCSGGDSGYGYTFGSGTRLTVV.

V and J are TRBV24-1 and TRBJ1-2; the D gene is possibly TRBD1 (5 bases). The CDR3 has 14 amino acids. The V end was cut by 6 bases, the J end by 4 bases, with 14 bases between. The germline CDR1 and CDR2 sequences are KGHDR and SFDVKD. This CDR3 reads CATSQGGGSYGYTF. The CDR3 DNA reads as TGTGCCACCAGTCAGGGTGGCGGATCCTATGGCTACACCTTC.

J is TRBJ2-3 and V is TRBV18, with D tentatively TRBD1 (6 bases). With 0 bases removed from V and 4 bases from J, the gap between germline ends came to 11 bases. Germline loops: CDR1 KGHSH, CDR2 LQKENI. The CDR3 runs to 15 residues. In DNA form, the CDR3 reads TGTGCCAGCTCACCACCGGGGGCGGGCGCAGATACGCAGTATTTT. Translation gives CASSPPGAGADTQYF.

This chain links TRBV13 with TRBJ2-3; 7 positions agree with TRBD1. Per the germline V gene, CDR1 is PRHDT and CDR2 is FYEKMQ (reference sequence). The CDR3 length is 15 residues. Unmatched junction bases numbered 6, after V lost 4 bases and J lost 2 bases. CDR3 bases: TGTGCCAGCAGCTCAGGGGACAGACCCACAGATACGCAGTATTTT. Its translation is CASSSGDRPTDTQYF.

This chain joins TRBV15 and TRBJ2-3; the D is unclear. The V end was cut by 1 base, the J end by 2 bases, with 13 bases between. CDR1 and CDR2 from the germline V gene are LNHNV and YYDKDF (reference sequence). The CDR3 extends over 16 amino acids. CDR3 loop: CATSRGAISNTDTQYF. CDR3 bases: TGTGCCACCAGCAGAGGGGCGATAAGCAACACAGATACGCAGTATTTT.

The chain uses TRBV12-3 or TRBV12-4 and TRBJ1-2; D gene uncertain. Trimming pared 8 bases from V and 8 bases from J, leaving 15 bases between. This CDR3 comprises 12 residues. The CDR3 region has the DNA TGTGCCAGCTGCCTAGCGGGAGCCGGCTACACCTTC. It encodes CASCLAGAGYTF.

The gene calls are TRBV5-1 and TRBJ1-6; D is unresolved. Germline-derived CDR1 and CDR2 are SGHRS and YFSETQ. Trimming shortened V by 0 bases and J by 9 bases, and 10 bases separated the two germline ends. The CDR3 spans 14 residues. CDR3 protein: CASSLAVGSSPLHF. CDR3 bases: TGCGCCAGCAGCTTGGCGGTTGGGAGTTCACCCCTCCACTTT.

The chain's CDR3 is CAISQQQGQGKDEQYF. The CDR3 DNA reads TGTGCCATCAGCCAACAACAGGGGCAGGGGAAGGACGAGCAGTACTTC. J is TRBJ2-7 and V is TRBV10-3, with 7 bases lining up with TRBD1. The CDR3 length is 16 residues. J gave up 5 bases and V 6 bases, and 16 bases lay outside the gene matches. CDR1 and CDR2 from the germline V gene are ENHRY and SYGVKD.

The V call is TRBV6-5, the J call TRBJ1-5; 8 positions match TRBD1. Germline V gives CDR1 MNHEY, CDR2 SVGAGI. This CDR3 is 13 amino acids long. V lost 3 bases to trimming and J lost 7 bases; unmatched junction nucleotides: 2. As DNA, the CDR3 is TGTGCCAGCAGTTATACAGGGGGACAGCCCCAGCATTTT. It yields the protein CASSYTGGQPQHF.